The T cell receptor (beta chain) described here comes from a study of Graves' ophthalmopathy and Graves' hyperthyroidism. Findings and caveats of the study: Between ophthalmopathy and stable hyperthyroidism, a 13-signature model drew a separation with about 85% sensitivity and around 80% specificity.

Amplification from RNA transcripts yielded the TCR beta CDR3 regions. First-round RT-PCR employed HTBI primers, with a second-round multiplex PCR after it. TCRdb re-called the multiplex PCR reads with MiXCR, one entry per CDR3 protein. The sample yields 340,000 or so distinct CDR3 sequences, under 20% seen once. Each diagnosis was determined on the basis of clinical symptoms, serum thyroxine, TRAb, thyroid ultrasound and orbital computed tomography. Many counts were recorded for this clonotype. Its antigen is unidentified. CDR1 and CDR2 (germline): GTSNPN, SVGIG (reference sequence). This CDR3 has 15 residues. V was clipped by 1 base and J by 2 bases; unmatched bases: 4.

The sample taken for sequencing was peripheral blood. The rearrangement joins TRBV30 to TRBJ1-2; 10 bases are shared with TRBD1. This TCR was recovered from an adult man with Graves' ophthalmopathy. The CDR3 region has the DNA TGTGCCTGGAGTGGTGGGACAGGGGAAAACTATGGCTACACCTTC. Its protein is CAWSGGTGENYGYTF.